This T cell receptor beta chain was recovered during a study of T cells in Graves' hyperthyroidism and ophthalmopathy. Authors of the study amplified TCR beta CDR3 regions from RNA transcripts. HTBI primers were the set used in a first-round RT-PCR of the TCR CDR3. TCRdb independently ran MiXCR on the multiplex PCR reads; one entry per CDR3 protein. The table lists around 450,000 distinct CDR3 sequences, 15% to 18% of them singletons. Graves' hyperthyroidism was deemed stable absent ophthalmopathy progression within 18 months. Among the patients, aged 18 to 65, hyperthyroidism was newly diagnosed and had lasted under 2 months. Investigators excluded patients with uncontrolled infection, other autoimmune disease, pregnancy or lactation. Diagnosis rested on symptoms, serum thyroxine and TRAb, thyroid ultrasound, and orbital computed tomography. V was cut by 5 bases and J by 3 bases, with 10 bases left in between. This CDR3 contains 13 residues. Germline V gene lookup returns CDR1 SEHNR and CDR2 FQNEAQ (reference sequence).

This TCR was sampled from a woman in her late teens or twenties with Graves' hyperthyroidism. Sample: blood. The chain has TRBV7-9 and TRBJ2-5, with D unresolved. For the CDR3, the DNA is TGTGCCAGCAGCCGCCGTTGGGAAGAGACCCAGTACTTC. Protein: CASSRRWEETQYF.